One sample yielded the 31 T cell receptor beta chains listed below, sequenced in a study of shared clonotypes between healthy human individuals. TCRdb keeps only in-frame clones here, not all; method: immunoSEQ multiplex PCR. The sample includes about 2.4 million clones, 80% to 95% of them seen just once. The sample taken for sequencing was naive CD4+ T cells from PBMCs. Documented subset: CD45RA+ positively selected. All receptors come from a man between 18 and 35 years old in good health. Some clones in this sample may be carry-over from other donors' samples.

The CDR3 DNA follows: TGTGCCAGCAGCCCCCGCGCGGGAGCGGGAGTGGCCTACGAGCAGTACTTC. This codes for CASSPRAGAGVAYEQYF. The gene calls are TRBV11-2 and TRBJ2-7; 8 bases are a match to TRBD2. With V trimmed by 5 bases and J by 2 bases, 14 bases remained unmatched. This CDR3 region has 17 residues. From germline, CDR1 is SGHAT and CDR2 FQNNGV.

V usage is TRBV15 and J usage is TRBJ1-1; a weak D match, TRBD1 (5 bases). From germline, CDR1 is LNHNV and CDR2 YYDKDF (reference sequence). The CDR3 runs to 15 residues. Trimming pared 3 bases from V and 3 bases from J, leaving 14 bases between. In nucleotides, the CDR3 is TGTGCCACCAGCAGGGAGGGGAGAGTAGACACTGAAGCTTTCTTT. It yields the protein CATSREGRVDTEAFF.

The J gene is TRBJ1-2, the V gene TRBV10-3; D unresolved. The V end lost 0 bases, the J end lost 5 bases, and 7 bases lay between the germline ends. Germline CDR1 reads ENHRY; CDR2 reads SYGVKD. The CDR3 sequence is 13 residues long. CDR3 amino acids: CAISESRPYGYTF. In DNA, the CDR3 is TGTGCCATCAGTGAGTCTCGGCCATATGGCTACACCTTC.

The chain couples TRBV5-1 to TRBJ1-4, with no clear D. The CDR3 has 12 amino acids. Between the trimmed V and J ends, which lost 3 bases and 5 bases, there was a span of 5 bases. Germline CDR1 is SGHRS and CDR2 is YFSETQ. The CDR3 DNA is TGCGCCAGCAGCTCGAAGAATGAAAAACTGTTTTTT. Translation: CASSSKNEKLFF. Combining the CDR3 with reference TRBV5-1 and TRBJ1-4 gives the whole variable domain KAGVTQTPRYLIKTRGQQVTLSCSPISGHRSVSWYQQTPGQGLQFLFEYFSETQRNKGNFPGRFSGRQFSNSRSEMNVSTLELGDSALYLCASSSKNEKLFFGSGTQLSVL.

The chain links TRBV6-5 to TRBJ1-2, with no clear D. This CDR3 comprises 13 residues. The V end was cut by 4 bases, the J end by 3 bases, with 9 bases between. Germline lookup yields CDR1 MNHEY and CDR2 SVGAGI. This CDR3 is CASSLTRYYGYTF. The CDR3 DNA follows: TGTGCCAGCAGTTTGACAAGATACTATGGCTACACCTTC.

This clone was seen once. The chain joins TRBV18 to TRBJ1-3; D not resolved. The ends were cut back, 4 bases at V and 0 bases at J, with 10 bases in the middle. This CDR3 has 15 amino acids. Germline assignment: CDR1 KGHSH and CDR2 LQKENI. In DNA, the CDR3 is TGTGCCAGCTCACTCACAGCGACCTCTGGAAACACCATATATTTT. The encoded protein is CASSLTATSGNTIYF.

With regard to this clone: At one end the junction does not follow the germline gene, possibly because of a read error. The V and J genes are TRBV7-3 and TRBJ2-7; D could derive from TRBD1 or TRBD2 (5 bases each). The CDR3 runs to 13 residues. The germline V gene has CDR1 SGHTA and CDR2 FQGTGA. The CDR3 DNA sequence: TGTGCCAGCAGCTTAATCTCCACGGGGCCTTACCACTTC. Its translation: CASSLISTGPYHF. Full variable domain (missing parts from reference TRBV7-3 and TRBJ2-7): GAGVSQTPSNKVTEKGKYVELRCDPISGHTALYWYRQSLGQGPEFLIYFQGTGAADDSGLPNDRFFAVRPEGSVSTLKIQRTERGDSAVYLCASSLISTGPYHFGPGTRLTVT.

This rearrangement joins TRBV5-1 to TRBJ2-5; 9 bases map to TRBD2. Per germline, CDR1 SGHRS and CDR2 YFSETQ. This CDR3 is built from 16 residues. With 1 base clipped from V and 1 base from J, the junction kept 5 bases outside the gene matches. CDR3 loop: CASSLFLAGSQETQYF. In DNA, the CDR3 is TGCGCCAGCAGCTTGTTTCTAGCGGGATCCCAAGAGACCCAGTACTTC. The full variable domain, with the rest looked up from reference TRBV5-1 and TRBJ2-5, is KAGVTQTPRYLIKTRGQQVTLSCSPISGHRSVSWYQQTPGQGLQFLFEYFSETQRNKGNFPGRFSGRQFSNSRSEMNVSTLELGDSALYLCASSLFLAGSQETQYFGPGTRLLVL.

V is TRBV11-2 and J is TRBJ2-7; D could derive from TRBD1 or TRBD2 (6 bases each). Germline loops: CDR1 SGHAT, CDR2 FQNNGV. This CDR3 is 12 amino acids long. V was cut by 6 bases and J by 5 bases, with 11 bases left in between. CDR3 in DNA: TGTGCCAGCAGATTAAGGGGGGACGAGCAGTACTTC. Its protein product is CASRLRGDEQYF.

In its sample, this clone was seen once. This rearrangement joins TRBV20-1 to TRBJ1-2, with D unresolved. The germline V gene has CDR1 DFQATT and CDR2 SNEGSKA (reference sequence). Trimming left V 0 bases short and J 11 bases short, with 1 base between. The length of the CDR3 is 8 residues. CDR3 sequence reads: CSAREYTF. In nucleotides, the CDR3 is TGCAGTGCTAGAGAGTACACCTTC.

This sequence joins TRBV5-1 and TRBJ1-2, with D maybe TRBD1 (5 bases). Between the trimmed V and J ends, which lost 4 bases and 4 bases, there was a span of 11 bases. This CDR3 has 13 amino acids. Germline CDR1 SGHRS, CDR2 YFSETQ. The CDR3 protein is CASSRDRLYGYTF. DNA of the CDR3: TGCGCCAGCAGCCGGGACCGGCTCTATGGCTACACCTTC.

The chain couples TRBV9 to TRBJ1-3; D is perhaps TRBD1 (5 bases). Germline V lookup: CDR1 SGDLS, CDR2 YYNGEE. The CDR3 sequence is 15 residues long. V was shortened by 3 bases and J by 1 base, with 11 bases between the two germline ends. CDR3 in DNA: TGTGCCAGCAGCGGGGACGGGTATTCTGGAAACACCATATATTTT. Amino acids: CASSGDGYSGNTIYF.

Written as DNA, the CDR3 is TGCAGTGCCTCGGGGACCGATGAGCAGTTCTTC. It specifies CSASGTDEQFF. This chain joins TRBV20-1 and TRBJ2-1; perhaps D is TRBD1 or TRBD2 (5 bases each). V lost 6 bases and J lost 8, with 11 bases in between. Per the germline V gene, CDR1 is DFQATT and CDR2 is SNEGSKA (reference sequence). CDR3 length: 11 amino acids.

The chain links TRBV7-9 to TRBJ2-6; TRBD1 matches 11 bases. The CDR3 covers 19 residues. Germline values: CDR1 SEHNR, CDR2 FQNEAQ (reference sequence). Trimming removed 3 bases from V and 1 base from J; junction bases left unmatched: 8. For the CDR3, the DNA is TGTGCCAGCAGCTTGGCCGGGACAGGGGGTCGGTCTGGGGCCAACGTCCTGACTTTC. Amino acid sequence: CASSLAGTGGRSGANVLTF.

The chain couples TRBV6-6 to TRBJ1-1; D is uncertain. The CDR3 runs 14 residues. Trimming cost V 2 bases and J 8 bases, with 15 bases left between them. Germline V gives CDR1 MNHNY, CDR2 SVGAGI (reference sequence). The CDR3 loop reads CASSYELPGREAFF. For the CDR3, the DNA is TGTGCCAGCAGTTACGAGTTGCCAGGCAGGGAAGCTTTCTTT.

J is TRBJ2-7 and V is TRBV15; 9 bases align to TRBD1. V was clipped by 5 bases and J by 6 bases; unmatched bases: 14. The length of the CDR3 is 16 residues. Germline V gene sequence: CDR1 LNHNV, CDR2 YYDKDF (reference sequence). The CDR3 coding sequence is TGTGCCACCAGCCGAGGGGGGACAGGGTTTGGGGTCGAGCAGTACTTC. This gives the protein CATSRGGTGFGVEQYF.

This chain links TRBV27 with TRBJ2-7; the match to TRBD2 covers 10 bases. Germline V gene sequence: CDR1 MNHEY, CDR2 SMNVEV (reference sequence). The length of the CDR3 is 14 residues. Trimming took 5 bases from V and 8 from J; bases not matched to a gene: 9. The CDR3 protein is CASSTLAGLSKQYF. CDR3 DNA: TGTGCCAGCAGTACACTAGCGGGACTGTCTAAGCAGTACTTC.

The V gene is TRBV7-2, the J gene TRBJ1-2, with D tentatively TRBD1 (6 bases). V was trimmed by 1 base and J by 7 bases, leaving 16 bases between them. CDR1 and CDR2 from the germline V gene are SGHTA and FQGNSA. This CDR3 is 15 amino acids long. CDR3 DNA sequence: TGTGCCAGCAGCTTAGAGACGGCAGGGGACGCTGGCTACACCTTC. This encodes CASSLETAGDAGYTF.

The CDR3 is CASSFSLPNEKLFF. In DNA form, the CDR3 reads TGTGCCAGCAGCTTCTCCCTGCCTAATGAAAAACTGTTTTTT. The chain joins TRBV5-6 to TRBJ1-4, with D hard to call. The CDR3 consists of 14 residues. Germline values: CDR1 SGHDT, CDR2 YYEEEE. V was shortened by 2 bases and J by 3 bases, with 8 bases between the two germline ends.

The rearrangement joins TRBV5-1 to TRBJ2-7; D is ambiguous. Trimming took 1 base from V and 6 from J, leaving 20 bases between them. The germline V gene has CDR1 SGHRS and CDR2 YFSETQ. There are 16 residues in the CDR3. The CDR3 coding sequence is TGCGCCAGCAGCTTGCTTGCCCAAGGAAGACCGGTCGAGCAGTACTTC. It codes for CASSLLAQGRPVEQYF.

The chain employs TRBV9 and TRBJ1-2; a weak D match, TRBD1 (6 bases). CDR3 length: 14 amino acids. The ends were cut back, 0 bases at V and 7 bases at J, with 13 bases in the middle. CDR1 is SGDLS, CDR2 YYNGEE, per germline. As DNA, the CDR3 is TGTGCCAGCAGCGTAGGCCGGGACATCGGTGGCTACACCTTC. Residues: CASSVGRDIGGYTF.

CDR3 DNA sequence: TGCGCCAGCAGCCAGCAATTCCCTGCAACTAATGAAAAACTGTTTTTT. Translation gives CASSQQFPATNEKLFF. V usage is TRBV4-1 and J usage is TRBJ1-4; D uncertain. The CDR3 sequence is 16 residues long. Trimming removed 3 bases from V and 0 bases from J, with 11 bases in between. Per the germline V gene, CDR1 is MGHRA and CDR2 is YSYEKL.

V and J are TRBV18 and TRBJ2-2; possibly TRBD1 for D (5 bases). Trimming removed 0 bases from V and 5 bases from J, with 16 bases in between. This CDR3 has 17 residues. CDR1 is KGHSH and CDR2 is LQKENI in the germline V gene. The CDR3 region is CASSPPAAGSVTGELFF. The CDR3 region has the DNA TGTGCCAGCTCACCACCCGCGGCAGGGTCTGTTACCGGGGAGCTGTTTTTT.

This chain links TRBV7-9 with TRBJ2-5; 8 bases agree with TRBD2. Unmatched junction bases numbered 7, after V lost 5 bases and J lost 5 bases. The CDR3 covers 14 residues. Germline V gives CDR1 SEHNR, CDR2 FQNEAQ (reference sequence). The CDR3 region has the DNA TGTGCCAGCAGCGCTCCGGGACTAGGGGAGACCCAGTACTTC. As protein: CASSAPGLGETQYF.

The chain's CDR3 is CASSNRSGPGQPQHF. The CDR3 region has the DNA TGTGCCAGCTCAAACCGGAGTGGGCCGGGGCAGCCCCAGCATTTT. The rearrangement links TRBV18 to TRBJ1-5; D unresolved. The CDR3 is 15 amino acids. Trimming pared 5 bases from V and 7 bases from J, leaving 18 bases between. Germline CDR1 and CDR2: KGHSH and LQKENI.

CDR3 in DNA: TGTGCCATCAGGGGGGGACAGGGAGGATCCTACGAGCAGTACTTC. Translation: CAIRGGQGGSYEQYF. The chain is built from TRBV10-3 and TRBJ2-7, with 9 positions matching TRBD1. V shed 6 bases, J shed 1 base, and the junction held 7 bases outside the gene matches. Germline V CDR1 and CDR2: ENHRY, SYGVKD. The CDR3 is made up of 15 amino acids.

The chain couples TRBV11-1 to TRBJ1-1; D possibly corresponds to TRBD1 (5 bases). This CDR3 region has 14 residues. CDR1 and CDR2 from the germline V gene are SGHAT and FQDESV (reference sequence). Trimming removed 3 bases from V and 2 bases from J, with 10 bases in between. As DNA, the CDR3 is TGTGCCAGCAGCTTTGGGGGTTTTAACACTGAAGCTTTCTTT. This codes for CASSFGGFNTEAFF.

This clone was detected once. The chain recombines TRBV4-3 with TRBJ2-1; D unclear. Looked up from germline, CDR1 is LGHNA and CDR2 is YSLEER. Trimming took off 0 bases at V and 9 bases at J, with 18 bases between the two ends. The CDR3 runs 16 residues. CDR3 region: CASSQDRYDPAAEQFF. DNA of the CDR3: TGCGCCAGCAGCCAAGATCGCTATGACCCAGCAGCTGAGCAGTTCTTC.

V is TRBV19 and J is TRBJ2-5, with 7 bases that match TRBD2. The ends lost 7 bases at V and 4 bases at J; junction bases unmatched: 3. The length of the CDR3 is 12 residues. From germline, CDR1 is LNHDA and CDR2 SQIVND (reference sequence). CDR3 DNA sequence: TGTGCCAGTACTGGGGAGGGAGAGACCCAGTACTTC. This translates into CASTGEGETQYF.

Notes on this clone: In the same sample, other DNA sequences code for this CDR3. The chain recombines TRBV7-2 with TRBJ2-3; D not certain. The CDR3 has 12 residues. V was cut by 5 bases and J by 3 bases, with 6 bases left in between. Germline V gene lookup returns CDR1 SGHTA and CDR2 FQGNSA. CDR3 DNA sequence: TGTGCCAGCAGCAATCCGACAGATACGCAGTATTTT. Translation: CASSNPTDTQYF. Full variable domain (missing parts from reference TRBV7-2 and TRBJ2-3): GAGVSQSPSNKVTEKGKDVELRCDPISGHTALYWYRQSLGQGLEFLIYFQGNSAPDKSGLPSDRFSAERTGGSVSTLTIQRTQQEDSAVYLCASSNPTDTQYFGPGTRLTVL.

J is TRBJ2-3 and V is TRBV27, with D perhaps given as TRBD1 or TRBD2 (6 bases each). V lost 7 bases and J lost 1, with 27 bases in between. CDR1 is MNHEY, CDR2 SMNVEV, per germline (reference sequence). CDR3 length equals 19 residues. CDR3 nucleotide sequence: TGTGCCAGCACCCCCCTCCTAGGGGGGATACGGGCGGGCACAGATACGCAGTATTTT. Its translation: CASTPLLGGIRAGTDTQYF.